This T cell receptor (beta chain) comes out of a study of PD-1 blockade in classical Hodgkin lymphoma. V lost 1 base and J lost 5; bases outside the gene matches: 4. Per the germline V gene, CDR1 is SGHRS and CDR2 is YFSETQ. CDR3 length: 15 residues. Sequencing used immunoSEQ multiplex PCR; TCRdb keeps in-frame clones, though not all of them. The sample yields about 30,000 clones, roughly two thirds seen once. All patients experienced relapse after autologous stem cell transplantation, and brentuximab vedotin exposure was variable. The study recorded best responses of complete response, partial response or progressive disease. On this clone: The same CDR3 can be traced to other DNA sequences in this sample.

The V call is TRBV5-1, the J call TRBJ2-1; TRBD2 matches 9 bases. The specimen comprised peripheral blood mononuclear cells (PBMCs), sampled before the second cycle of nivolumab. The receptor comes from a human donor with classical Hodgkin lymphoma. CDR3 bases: TGCGCCAGCAGCTTGTTAGCGGGGGCCGACAATGAGCAGTTCTTC. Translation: CASSLLAGADNEQFF.